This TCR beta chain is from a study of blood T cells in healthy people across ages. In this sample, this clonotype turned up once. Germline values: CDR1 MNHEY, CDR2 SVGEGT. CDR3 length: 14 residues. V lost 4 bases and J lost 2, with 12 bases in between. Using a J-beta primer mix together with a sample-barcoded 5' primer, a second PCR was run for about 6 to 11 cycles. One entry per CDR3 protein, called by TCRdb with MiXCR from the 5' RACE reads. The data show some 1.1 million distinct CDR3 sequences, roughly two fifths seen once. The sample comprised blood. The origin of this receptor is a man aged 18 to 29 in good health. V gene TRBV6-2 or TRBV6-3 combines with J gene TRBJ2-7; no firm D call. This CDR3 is CASSFVLSAYEQYF. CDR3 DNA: TGTGCCAGCAGTTTTGTACTATCCGCCTACGAGCAGTACTTC.